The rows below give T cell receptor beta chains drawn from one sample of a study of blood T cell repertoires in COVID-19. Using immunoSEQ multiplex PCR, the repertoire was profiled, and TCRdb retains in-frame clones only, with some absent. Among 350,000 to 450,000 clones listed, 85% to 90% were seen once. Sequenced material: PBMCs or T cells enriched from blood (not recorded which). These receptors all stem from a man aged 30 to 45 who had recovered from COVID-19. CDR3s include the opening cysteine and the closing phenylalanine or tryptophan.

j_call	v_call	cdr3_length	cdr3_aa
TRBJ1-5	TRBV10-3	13	CAIGPDSNQPQHF
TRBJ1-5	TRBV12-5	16	CASGSYLGQINQPQHF
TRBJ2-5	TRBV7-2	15	CASSLGRQTEGTQYF
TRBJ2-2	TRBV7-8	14	CASSPGLAGGELFF
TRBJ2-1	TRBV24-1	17	CATSDPRQGGNYNEQFF
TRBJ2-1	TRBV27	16	CASNPGVGTIKNEQFF
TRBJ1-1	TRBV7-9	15	CASSSADSGHTEAFF
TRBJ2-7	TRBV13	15	CASSPRDRASYEQYF
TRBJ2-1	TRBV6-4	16	CASSAFAESSYNEQFF
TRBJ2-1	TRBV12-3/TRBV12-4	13	CASSPRVSNEQFF
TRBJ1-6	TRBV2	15	CASSGGQSYNSPLHF
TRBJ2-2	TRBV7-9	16	CASSQGTPLGPGELFF
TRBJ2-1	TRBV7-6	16	CASSRGTGASYNEQFF
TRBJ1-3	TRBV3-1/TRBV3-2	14	CASSRTIPGNTIYF
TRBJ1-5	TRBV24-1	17	CATSPSAWADSNQPQHF
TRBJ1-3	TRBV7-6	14	CASSLESVGNTIYF
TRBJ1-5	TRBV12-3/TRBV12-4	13	CASSLAGDPPQHF
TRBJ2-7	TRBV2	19	CASSDVRGQALFGRYEQYF
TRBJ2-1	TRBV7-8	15	CASSSGTANYNEQFF
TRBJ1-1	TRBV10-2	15	CASTGAYPPDTEAFF
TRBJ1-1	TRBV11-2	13	CASSLNEDTEAFF
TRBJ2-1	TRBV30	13	CAWSLLTNNEQFF
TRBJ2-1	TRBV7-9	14	CASDQQGLANEQFF
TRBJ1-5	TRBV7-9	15	CASSLGAGSGGPQHF
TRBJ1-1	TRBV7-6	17	CASSKGPAGASNTEAFF
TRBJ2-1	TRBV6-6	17	CASSRNGLAGSYNEQFF
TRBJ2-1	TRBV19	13	CASAGQMYNEQFF
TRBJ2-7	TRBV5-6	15	CASSLRLAGASEQYF
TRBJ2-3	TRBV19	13	CASSSQGSDTQYF
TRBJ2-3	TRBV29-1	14	CSVEDGTWGDTQYF
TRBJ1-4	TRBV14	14	CASSFLGGGEKLFF
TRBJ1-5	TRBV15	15	CATSRDRGINQPQHF
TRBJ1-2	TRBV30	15	CAWSIKTSGTDGYTF
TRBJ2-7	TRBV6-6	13	CASSYSQGGKQYF
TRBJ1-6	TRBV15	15	CATSVSQTGNSPLHF
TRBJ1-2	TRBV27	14	CASSLEGANYGYTF
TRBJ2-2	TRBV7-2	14	CASGEDTHNGELFF
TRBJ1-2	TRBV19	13	CASSEWPNYGYTF
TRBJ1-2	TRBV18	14	CASSPRDSNYGYTF
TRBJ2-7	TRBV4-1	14	CASSQVVAGDEQYF
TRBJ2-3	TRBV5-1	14	CASSLERNTDTQYF
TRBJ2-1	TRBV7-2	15	CASSLAGGLYNEQFF
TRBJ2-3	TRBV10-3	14	CATWAGGSTDTQYF
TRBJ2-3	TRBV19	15	CASSIWGQSTDTQYF
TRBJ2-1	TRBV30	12	CAWSVILREQFF
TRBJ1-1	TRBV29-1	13	CSVPGQGAAEAFF
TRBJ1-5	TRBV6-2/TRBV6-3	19	CASSYDLKLGTGLSQPQHF
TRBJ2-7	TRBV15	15	CATSRDPQGPYEQYF
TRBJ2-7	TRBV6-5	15	CASSYSDAGAYEQYF
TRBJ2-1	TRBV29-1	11	CSVEGAGSGFF
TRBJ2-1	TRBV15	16	CATSRKLAGSYNEQFF
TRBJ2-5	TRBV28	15	CASSYLAETQETQYF
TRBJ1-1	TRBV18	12	CASSPTGTEAFF
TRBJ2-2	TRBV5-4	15	CASSSGTGESGELFF
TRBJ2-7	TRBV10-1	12	CASPTGLYEQYF
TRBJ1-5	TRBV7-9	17	CASSLGAGDGSNQPQHF
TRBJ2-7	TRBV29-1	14	CSVEDGAGGYEQYF
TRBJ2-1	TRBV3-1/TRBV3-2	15	CASSQDSGHYNEQFF